This is a list of T cell receptor beta chains from one sample in a study of human T cells and chemical hapten exposure. TCRdb recomputed calls from the RACE reads with MiXCR, one row per CDR3 protein. The table records some 350,000 distinct CDR3 sequences, roughly 6% of them present only once. The sample in question was whole blood, obtained in connection with sensitization to the hapten diphenylcyclopropenone (DPC). The receptors were sampled from a woman aged 18-29 years with alopecia areata. Some clones in this sample may be carry-over from other donors' samples. CDR3s include the opening cysteine and the closing phenylalanine or tryptophan. Fields, in order: clone size, D gene, V gene, J gene, CDR3 DNA, CDR3 protein. D genes are given only for firm matches. Only part of the rows carry a size: once, few, many, or a class if the clone is expanded.

abundance: many; d_gene: NA; v_gene: TRBV7-2; j_gene: TRBJ2-3; CDR3nt: TGTGCCAGCAGATCGGGGTTCGCTGCTGAGGGGACGCAGTATTTT; CDR3aa: CASRSGFAAEGTQYF
abundance: many; d_gene: NA; v_gene: TRBV12-3/TRBV12-4; j_gene: TRBJ1-1; CDR3nt: TGTGCCAGCAGTTTCCAGAATGAAGCTTTCTTT; CDR3aa: CASSFQNEAFF
abundance: many; d_gene: NA; v_gene: TRBV7-3; j_gene: TRBJ2-3; CDR3nt: TGTGCCAGCAGCTCCCAGACAGGCCCAGATACGCAGTATTTT; CDR3aa: CASSSQTGPDTQYF
abundance: few; d_gene: NA; v_gene: TRBV6-5; j_gene: TRBJ2-5; CDR3nt: TGTGCCAGCAGTTACTGGCGGGGAAGCCAAGAGACCCAGTACTTC; CDR3aa: CASSYWRGSQETQYF
abundance: few; d_gene: NA; v_gene: TRBV2; j_gene: TRBJ1-1; CDR3nt: TGTGCCAGCAAGGCGGGGAGTGAAGCTTTCTTT; CDR3aa: CASKAGSEAFF
abundance: NA; d_gene: NA; v_gene: TRBV7-9; j_gene: TRBJ1-6; CDR3nt: TGTGCCAGCAGCCAAGGGCCTTCACCCCTCCACTTT; CDR3aa: CASSQGPSPLHF
abundance: NA; d_gene: NA; v_gene: TRBV11-3; j_gene: TRBJ1-1; CDR3nt: TGTGCCAGCAGTCGTGACGGTATGAACACTGAAGCTTTCTTT; CDR3aa: CASSRDGMNTEAFF
abundance: NA; d_gene: NA; v_gene: TRBV4-2; j_gene: TRBJ2-2; CDR3nt: TGTGCCAGCAGCCAAGAAGTATCCCGGACCGGGGAGCTGTTTTTT; CDR3aa: CASSQEVSRTGELFF
abundance: NA; d_gene: NA; v_gene: TRBV29-1; j_gene: TRBJ2-7; CDR3nt: TGCAGCGTTGTCATCGCGGGGTCCTCCTACGAGCAGTACTTC; CDR3aa: CSVVIAGSSYEQYF
abundance: NA; d_gene: NA; v_gene: TRBV20-1; j_gene: TRBJ1-1; CDR3nt: TGCAGTGCTAAAGACAGGAGTAATAGGGCCACTGAAGCTTTCTTT; CDR3aa: CSAKDRSNRATEAFF
abundance: few; d_gene: TRBD2; v_gene: TRBV6-2/TRBV6-3; j_gene: TRBJ2-2; CDR3nt: TGTGCCAGCAGCCCCATCGGGGGGACCGGGGAGCTGTTTTTT; CDR3aa: CASSPIGGTGELFF
abundance: many; d_gene: NA; v_gene: TRBV29-1; j_gene: TRBJ2-5; CDR3nt: TGCAGCGTTGAATCCGGAGGGGACGGAGAGACCCAGTACTTC; CDR3aa: CSVESGGDGETQYF
abundance: few; d_gene: NA; v_gene: TRBV6-5; j_gene: TRBJ2-6; CDR3nt: TGTGCCAGCAGTTACCTGGGGGGGCCTGGGGCCAACGTCCTGACTTTC; CDR3aa: CASSYLGGPGANVLTF